Given below is one TCR beta chain in context. As yet, its antigen is unknown. TCRdb ran MiXCR on the reads and lists one entry per CDR3 protein. In the table there are nearly 650,000 distinct CDR3 sequences, about 24% of which are singletons. This entry comes from a study of T cell repertoires in cytomegalovirus infection. Notes on the study in general: Dominant in the ex vivo response were TCR beta clonotypes restricted by HLA-C and specific for CMV. There were carriers of CMV plus the relevant HLA, and cumulative public TCR beta family frequency identified them.

CDR1 and CDR2 (germline): MGHRA, YSYEKL. With 6 bases removed from V and 2 bases from J, the gap between germline ends came to 10 bases. The CDR3 totals 13 residues. The TCR comes from a human donor in good health (CMV status not recorded). Some clones in this sample may be carry-over from other donors' samples. The chain links TRBV4-1 to TRBJ1-2; D ambiguous. Sequenced: CD8+ T cells from PBMCs. DNA for the CDR3: TGCGCCAGCAGTCCAATAACGAACTATGGCTACACCTTC. Protein: CASSPITNYGYTF.